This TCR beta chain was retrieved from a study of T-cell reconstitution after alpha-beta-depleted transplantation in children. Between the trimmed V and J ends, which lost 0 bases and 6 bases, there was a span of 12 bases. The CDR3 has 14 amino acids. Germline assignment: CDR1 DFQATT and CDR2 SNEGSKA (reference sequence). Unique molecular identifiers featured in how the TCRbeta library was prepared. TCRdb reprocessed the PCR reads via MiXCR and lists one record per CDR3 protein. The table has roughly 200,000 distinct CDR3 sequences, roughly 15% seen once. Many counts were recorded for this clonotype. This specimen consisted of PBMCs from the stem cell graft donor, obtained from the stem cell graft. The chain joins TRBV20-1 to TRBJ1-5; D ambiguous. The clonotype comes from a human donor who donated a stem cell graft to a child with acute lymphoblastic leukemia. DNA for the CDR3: TGCAGTGCTAGAGATGAGGTAGTCGGTCAGCCCCAGCATTTT. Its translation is CSARDEVVGQPQHF.